A single sample is the source of the 26 T cell receptor beta chains below, sequenced in a study of T cells in Graves' hyperthyroidism and ophthalmopathy. Researchers amplified the TCR beta CDR3 regions from RNA transcripts. The HTBI primer set served for first-round RT-PCR of the TCR CDR3. TCRdb reanalysed the multiplex PCR reads using MiXCR and keeps one entry per CDR3 protein. The sample lists over 500,000 distinct CDR3 sequences, 15% to 20% seen once, with 17% in the top ten. The sample consisted of blood. The receptors come from a young woman with Graves' ophthalmopathy.

This clonotype was seen repeatedly, ten times or more. The J gene is TRBJ2-2, the V gene TRBV30, with D unclear. The CDR3 runs 15 residues. CDR1 and CDR2 (germline): GTSNPN, SVGIG (reference sequence). Trimming shortened V by 0 bases and J by 0 bases, and 8 bases separated the two germline ends. CDR3 bases: TGTGCCTGGAGTGTACGGGTCGCGAACACCGGGGAGCTGTTTTTT. Translation gives CAWSVRVANTGELFF. Complete variable domain (other parts from reference TRBV30 and TRBJ2-2): SQTIHQWPATLVQPVGSPLSLECTVEGTSNPNLYWYRQAAGRGLQLLFYSVGIGQISSEVPQNLSASRPQDRQFILSSKKLLLSDSGFYLCAWSVRVANTGELFFGEGSRLTVL.

The chain is built from TRBV6-1 and TRBJ2-1, with 7 bases aligning to TRBD2. The CDR3 totals 16 residues. The trim removed 0 bases at V and 4 bases at J, leaving 6 bases unmatched. CDR1 and CDR2 from the germline V gene are MNHNS and SASEGT. The CDR3 protein is CASSEAWREPYNEQFF. CDR3 coding DNA: TGTGCCAGCAGTGAAGCATGGCGGGAGCCGTACAATGAGCAGTTCTTC.

This clonotype was detected many times. V is TRBV2 and J is TRBJ2-1, with TRBD1 matching 7 bases. The CDR3 contains 15 residues. J gave up 2 bases and V 6 bases, and 7 bases lay outside the gene matches. The germline V gene encodes CDR1 SNHLY and CDR2 FYNNEI. The CDR3 sequence: CASSQTGMTYNEQFF. The DNA of the CDR3 is TGTGCCAGCAGCCAGACAGGGATGACCTACAATGAGCAGTTCTTC. Complete variable domain (other parts from reference TRBV2 and TRBJ2-1): EPEVTQTPSHQVTQMGQEVILRCVPISNHLYFYWYRQILGQKVEFLVSFYNNEISEKSEIFDDQFSVERPDGSNFTLKIRSTKLEDSAMYFCASSQTGMTYNEQFFGPGTRLTVL.

J is TRBJ1-2 and V is TRBV5-1; 7 bases map to TRBD1. CDR3 length: 14 amino acids. V lost 4 bases and J lost 2; bases outside the gene matches: 5. Germline values: CDR1 SGHRS, CDR2 YFSETQ. This CDR3 is CASSGMTGNYGYTF. The CDR3, as DNA: TGCGCCAGCAGCGGGATGACAGGGAACTATGGCTACACCTTC.

This clonotype was seen repeatedly, ten times or more. The V call is TRBV6-5, the J call TRBJ2-7, with D possibly TRBD2 on 5 matching bases. CDR3 length: 17 amino acids. Germline lookup yields CDR1 MNHEY and CDR2 SVGAGI. V lost 0 bases and J 2 bases, leaving 17 bases between the germline ends. The CDR3 reads CASSYSAPELGTYEQYF. CDR3 nucleotides: TGTGCCAGCAGTTACTCAGCCCCCGAACTAGGGACCTACGAGCAGTACTTC.

This clonotype was detected many times. J is TRBJ2-1 and V is TRBV12-3 or TRBV12-4; 11 bases align to TRBD2. The junction had 6 bases not matched to a gene; V was cut back by 7 bases and J by 7 bases. The CDR3 is 14 residues long. The CDR3, as DNA: TGTGCCAGCATTACCGGGACTAGCGGTAATGAGCAGTTCTTC. As protein: CASITGTSGNEQFF.

J is TRBJ2-1 and V is TRBV19; TRBD2 matches 10 bases. The germline V gene encodes CDR1 LNHDA and CDR2 SQIVND (reference sequence). The length of the CDR3 is 14 residues. V shed 4 bases and J 7 bases; nucleotides not matched to a gene: 4. The CDR3 nucleotides are TGTGCCAGTAGTACTAGCGGGGGAGGAAATGAGCAGTTCTTC. The encoded protein is CASSTSGGGNEQFF.

This clonotype showed up many times. This chain joins TRBV6-1 and TRBJ2-5, with 8 bases aligning to TRBD1. The CDR3 is 15 residues long. Germline CDR1 MNHNS, CDR2 SASEGT. The V segment lost 6 bases and the J segment 1 base; nucleotides outside the gene matches: 7. CDR3 in amino acids: CASRLGQGGQETQYF. CDR3 sequence (DNA): TGTGCCAGCAGACTTGGACAGGGTGGCCAAGAGACCCAGTACTTC.

The V and J genes are TRBV6-1 and TRBJ2-2; D is undetermined. The length of the CDR3 is 14 residues. V dropped 2 bases and J dropped 5 bases, with 9 bases sitting between them. Germline V lookup: CDR1 MNHNS, CDR2 SASEGT. The CDR3, as DNA: TGTGCCAGCAGTGAAAGAGAGGCGACCGGGGAGCTGTTTTTT. It is translated as CASSEREATGELFF.

This clonotype has at least ten counts. The rearrangement uses TRBV2 and TRBJ1-5; 8 bases align to TRBD1. V trimming: 5 bases; J trimming: 4 bases; junction bases outside the gene matches: 4. The CDR3 has 14 amino acids. Germline CDR1 SNHLY, CDR2 FYNNEI. The CDR3, as DNA: TGTGCCAGCAGTCCGGACAGGGTAAATCAGCCCCAGCATTTT. This codes for CASSPDRVNQPQHF.

This clonotype came up a few times. It may be a read error: a sequence one base away is much more abundant. The V call is TRBV30, the J call TRBJ1-1, with D possibly being TRBD1 (5 bases). Germline V gene lookup returns CDR1 GTSNPN and CDR2 SVGIG (reference sequence). The CDR3 is 13 amino acids. Written as DNA, the CDR3 is TGTGCCTGTAGTGAACAGGTGAACACTGAAGCTTTCTTT. It translates to CACSEQVNTEAFF.

Ten or more counts support this clonotype. One end of the junction does not line up with germline, which may come from a read error. V and J are TRBV11-2 and TRBJ2-5, with 10 bases identical to TRBD1. The germline gives CDR1 SGHAT, CDR2 FQNNGV. This CDR3 is built from 15 residues. The CDR3 region has the DNA TGTGCCAGCAGCCTAGACAGGGGGCCTTTGGAGACCCAGTACTTC. Translation: CASSLDRGPLETQYF.

The chain has TRBV28 and TRBJ1-1, with D hard to call. V lost 8 bases and J lost 0, with 19 bases in between. The CDR3 length is 16 residues. In germline, CDR1 is MDHEN, CDR2 SYDVKM. The chain's CDR3 is CASLGWAAEMNTEAFF. Written as DNA, the CDR3 is TGTGCCAGCCTGGGGTGGGCAGCCGAGATGAACACTGAAGCTTTCTTT.

The rearrangement links TRBV6-1 to TRBJ2-1; D perhaps matches TRBD2 (7 bases). The CDR3 is 15 amino acids. CDR1 and CDR2 from the germline V gene are MNHNS and SASEGT. V was pared by 8 bases and J by 1 base, with 15 bases between. This chain's CDR3 is CASGGASGSYNEQFF. CDR3 in DNA: TGTGCCAGCGGGGGGGCCAGTGGGTCCTACAATGAGCAGTTCTTC.

This clonotype appeared many times. V gene TRBV2 combines with J gene TRBJ2-3; D uncertain. Germline V gene sequence: CDR1 SNHLY, CDR2 FYNNEI. The CDR3 runs 15 residues. V dropped 7 bases and J dropped 3 bases, with 17 bases sitting between them. In DNA form, the CDR3 reads TGTGCCAGCATGTTGTCGCGGCACCCAACAGATACGCAGTATTTT. It specifies CASMLSRHPTDTQYF.

This clonotype was recorded many times. The rearrangement links TRBV5-6 to TRBJ2-1; 10 bases are shared with TRBD2. This CDR3 has 17 amino acids. With 2 bases clipped from V and 6 bases from J, the junction kept 11 bases outside the gene matches. The germline V gene encodes CDR1 SGHDT and CDR2 YYEEEE. The CDR3 sequence: CASSLERLAGAGNEQFF. The CDR3 DNA follows: TGTGCCAGCAGCTTAGAGCGGCTAGCGGGGGCGGGCAATGAGCAGTTCTTC.

The table lists this clonotype with a few counts. The V and J genes are TRBV7-6 and TRBJ2-1; 15 positions agree with TRBD2. Germline CDR1 SGHVS, CDR2 FNYEAQ. The CDR3 has 17 residues. After removal of 0 bases from V and 13 bases from J, the junction contained 10 bases not matched to a gene. The CDR3 DNA reads as TGTGCCAGCAGCTTAGCAGCGGGACTAGCGGGAGGAAACAGACAGTTCTTC. Encoded protein: CASSLAAGLAGGNRQFF.

This clonotype was seen ten or more times. DNA for the CDR3: TGTGCCTGGAGTCCGGGACAGATCTATGGCTACACCTTC. Protein product: CAWSPGQIYGYTF. The chain has TRBV30 and TRBJ1-2; the match to TRBD1 covers 7 bases. The germline V gene encodes CDR1 GTSNPN and CDR2 SVGIG (reference sequence). CDR3 length: 13 amino acids. V lost 2 bases to trimming and J lost 4 bases; unmatched junction nucleotides: 4.

This chain connects TRBV6-5 to TRBJ1-2; 9 nucleotides match TRBD1. The germline CDR1 and CDR2 sequences are MNHEY and SVGAGI. The CDR3 spans 13 residues. The ends lost 3 bases at V and 6 bases at J; junction bases unmatched: 2. The DNA of the CDR3 is TGTGCCAGCAGTTATGGGACAGGGCATGGCTACACCTTC. Translated: CASSYGTGHGYTF.

To note about this clonotype: This may be a read error, as it is one base from a much larger clone. The chain links TRBV2 to TRBJ1-2; 8 bases match TRBD1. V was pared by 3 bases and J by 7 bases, with 1 base of the junction left unmatched. CDR1 and CDR2 from the germline V gene are SNHLY and FYNNEI. The CDR3 loop spans 12 amino acids. The CDR3 sequence is CASSDRGLGYTF. The CDR3 nucleotides are TGTGCCAGCAGTGACAGGGGGCTTGGCTACACCTTC.

This chain uses TRBV7-3 with TRBJ2-1, with a tentative D call TRBD2 (5 bases). The CDR3 spans 14 residues. CDR1 and CDR2 from the germline V gene are SGHTA and FQGTGA. Trimming took 4 bases from V and 3 from J, leaving 10 bases between them. As DNA, the CDR3 is TGTGCCAGCAGCTCTTCCGGGATCTACAATGAGCAGTTCTTC. It is translated as CASSSSGIYNEQFF.

This clonotype was counted only a few times. The chain links TRBV28 to TRBJ2-7; D may be TRBD1 or TRBD2 (5 bases each). V lost 2 bases, J lost 4 bases, and 15 bases lay in between. Germline V gene data show CDR1 as MDHEN and CDR2 as SYDVKM. The CDR3 consists of 15 residues. The CDR3 DNA sequence: TGTGCCAGCAGTTTAGGATGGGGGTATGGATACGAGCAGTACTTC. Translating it yields CASSLGWGYGYEQYF.

This clonotype was counted only a few times. This chain links TRBV6-2 or TRBV6-3 with TRBJ2-7; D not certain. The V gene lost 6 bases and the J gene lost 4 bases, with 10 bases spanning the gap. The CDR3 is 12 residues long. Germline CDR1 MNHEY, CDR2 SVGEGT. CDR3 sequence: CASRSPKYEQYF. The DNA of the CDR3 is TGTGCCAGCAGATCACCTAAGTACGAGCAGTACTTC.

The sample holds a few counts of this clonotype. This chain links TRBV9 with TRBJ2-1, with TRBD2 matching 7 bases. The CDR3 spans 15 residues. Germline V lookup: CDR1 SGDLS, CDR2 YYNGEE. Trimming took 2 bases from V and 3 from J; bases not matched to a gene: 5. The CDR3 loop reads CASSVGTTGYNEQFF. The CDR3 DNA reads TGTGCCAGCAGCGTCGGGACTACCGGCTACAATGAGCAGTTCTTC.

This clonotype has just a few counts. CDR3 nucleotide sequence: TGTGCCACCAGCAGAGATTCGAGGGGGGACCGCGAGCAGTACTTC. It specifies CATSRDSRGDREQYF. The chain uses TRBV15 and TRBJ2-7, with D perhaps being TRBD1 or TRBD2 (6 bases each). This CDR3 is 15 amino acids long. The V gene lost 0 bases and the J gene lost 6 bases, with 15 bases spanning the gap. Germline CDR1 and CDR2: LNHNV and YYDKDF (reference sequence).

J is TRBJ1-1 and V is TRBV6-2 or TRBV6-3; weak D call: TRBD1 (6 bases). Germline V gene sequence: CDR1 MNHEY, CDR2 SVGEGT. V was pared by 8 bases and J by 6 bases, with 10 bases between. The CDR3 covers 11 residues. The CDR3, as DNA: TGTGCCAGCGATACAGGGTCTGAAGCTTTCTTT. It encodes CASDTGSEAFF.